A selection of T cell receptor beta chains follows, all from one sample in a study of blood T cell repertoires in COVID-19. The protocol was immunoSEQ multiplex PCR, while the TCRdb copy is restricted to in-frame clones and leaves out a portion. The sample includes 260,000 or so clones, approximately 80% of them seen just once. Sequencing was performed on peripheral blood. These receptors were taken from a woman of 80 years or more with COVID-19, enrolled during active disease. Both conserved end residues are part of each CDR3. The D gene is left open where the match is weak.

v_gene,j_gene,d_gene,CDR3aa,CDR3nt
TRBV6-5,TRBJ1-5,.,CASIGPRPRDQPQHF,TGTGCCAGCATCGGACCGCGACCCAGGGATCAGCCCCAGCATTTT
TRBV29-1,TRBJ1-5,.,CSVEAAAGQPQHF,TGCAGCGTTGAAGCAGCAGCGGGTCAGCCCCAGCATTTT
TRBV12-5,TRBJ1-2,.,CASGLSRAGYTF,TGTGCTAGTGGTTTGTCCAGGGCTGGCTACACCTTC
TRBV29-1,TRBJ1-1,.,CSVEGGRPAFF,TGCAGCGTTGAGGGGGGACGCCCAGCTTTCTTT
TRBV5-1,TRBJ2-7,.,CARTVRDKTYEQYF,TGCGCCAGGACCGTCCGGGACAAAACCTACGAGCAGTACTTC
TRBV4-2,TRBJ2-3,.,CASSQRDTSTDTQYF,TGTGCCAGCAGCCAACGGGACACCAGCACAGATACGCAGTATTTT
TRBV6-5,TRBJ1-1,.,CASSYSRRVMGTEAFF,TGTGCCAGCAGTTACTCGAGGAGGGTCATGGGCACTGAAGCTTTCTTT
TRBV30,TRBJ1-1,.,CAWSVRATEAFF,TGTGCCTGGAGTGTGCGGGCCACTGAAGCTTTCTTT
TRBV2,TRBJ2-1,.,CASSGGLGAYNEQFF,TGTGCCAGCAGTGGGGGACTCGGAGCCTACAATGAGCAGTTCTTC
TRBV30,TRBJ2-2,TRBD1,CAWRWDRGLARNTGELFF,TGTGCCTGGAGATGGGACAGGGGCCTAGCGAGGAACACCGGGGAGCTGTTTTTT
TRBV3-1/TRBV3-2,TRBJ2-1,.,CASSQAGTPRSYNEQFF,TGTGCCAGCAGCCAAGCCGGGACTCCTCGCTCCTACAATGAGCAGTTCTTC